This TCR beta chain is drawn from a study of T cell changes during pregnancy in multiple sclerosis. Germline V gene data show CDR1 as MNHEY and CDR2 as SMNVEV (reference sequence). The V end was cut by 7 bases, the J end by 4 bases, with 14 bases between. The CDR3 has 14 amino acids. TCRdb keeps only in-frame clones here, not all; method: immunoSEQ multiplex PCR. The table shows around 70,000 clones, with around nine tenths occurring only once. The TCR sequence derives from a female donor in good health, enrolled as a control in a pregnancy study. Sample: peripheral blood, taken in the first trimester of pregnancy. The chain recombines TRBV27 with TRBJ2-1; possibly TRBD2 for D (6 bases). In nucleotides, the CDR3 is TGTGCCAGCACCGGGGGTGCAGATTACAATGAGCAGTTCTTC. This sequence encodes CASTGGADYNEQFF.